The clone carrying this T cell receptor beta chain was observed at least ten times. The data were taken from a study of spatial heterogeneity in lung cancer. Time point indicated: sample taken at primary tumor resection. Whole RNA obtained from tumor, nontumor lung or frozen PBMC underwent sequencing without sorting. Using its own MiXCR run on the 5' RACE reads, TCRdb lists one record per CDR3 protein. Here the sample spans 11,000 to 15,000 distinct CDR3 sequences, approximately 10% being singletons. The input for sequencing was PBMCs, taken at surgery. This receptor was obtained from a female donor with early-stage non-small cell lung cancer.

This CDR3 is CASHTGHQPQHF. The CDR3 nucleotides are TGTGCCAGCCATACAGGTCATCAGCCCCAGCATTTT. The chain has TRBV28 and TRBJ1-5; perhaps TRBD1 as D (5 bases). V was clipped by 8 bases and J by 5 bases, with 10 bases between them. This CDR3 is 12 amino acids long. Germline V lookup: CDR1 MDHEN, CDR2 SYDVKM. The full variable domain, its missing parts supplied by reference TRBV28 and TRBJ1-5, is DVKVTQSSRYLVKRTGEKVFLECVQDMDHENMFWYRQDPGLGLRLIYFSYDVKMKEKGDIPEGYSVSREKKERFSLILESASTNQTSMYLCASHTGHQPQHFGDGTRLSIL.